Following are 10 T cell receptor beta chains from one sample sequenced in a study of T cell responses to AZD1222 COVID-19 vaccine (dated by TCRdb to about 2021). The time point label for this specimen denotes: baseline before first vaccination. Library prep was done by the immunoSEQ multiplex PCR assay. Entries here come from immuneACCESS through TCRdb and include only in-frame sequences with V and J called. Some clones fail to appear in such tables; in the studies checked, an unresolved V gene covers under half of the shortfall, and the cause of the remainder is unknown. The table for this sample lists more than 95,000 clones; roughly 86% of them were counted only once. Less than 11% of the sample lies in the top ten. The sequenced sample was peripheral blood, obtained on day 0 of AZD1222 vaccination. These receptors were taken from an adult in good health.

CDR3 protein: CASSQGPGGNQPQHF. The CDR3 nucleotides read TGTGCCAGCAGCCAAGGTCCAGGGGGGAATCAGCCCCAGCATTTT. The rearrangement joins TRBV3-1 (or the pseudogene TRBV3-2) to TRBJ1-5, with 7 bases identical to TRBD1. This CDR3 spans 15 amino acids. CDR1 LGHDT and CDR2 YNNKEL come from the germline V gene (reference sequence). The V and J ends lost 1 base and 4 bases, in that order; junction bases with no gene match: 4.

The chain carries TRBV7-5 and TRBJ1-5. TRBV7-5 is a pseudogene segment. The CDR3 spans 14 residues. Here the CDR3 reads CARSFDGCNQPQHF. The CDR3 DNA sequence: TGTGCCAGAAGCTTCGACGGGTGCAATCAGCCCCAGCATTTT.

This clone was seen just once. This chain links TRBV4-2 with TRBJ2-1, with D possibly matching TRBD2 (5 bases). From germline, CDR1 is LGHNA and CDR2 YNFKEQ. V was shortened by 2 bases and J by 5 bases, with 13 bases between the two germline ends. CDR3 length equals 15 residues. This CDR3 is CASSQQSGTNNEQFF. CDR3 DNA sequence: TGTGCCAGCAGCCAACAGAGCGGAACTAACAATGAGCAGTTCTTC.

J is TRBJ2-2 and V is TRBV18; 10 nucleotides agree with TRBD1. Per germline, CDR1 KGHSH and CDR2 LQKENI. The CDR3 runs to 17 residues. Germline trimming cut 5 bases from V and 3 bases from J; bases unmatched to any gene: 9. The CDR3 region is CASSSNRDRGYTGELFF. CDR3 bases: TGTGCCAGCTCAAGTAACCGGGACAGGGGTTACACCGGGGAGCTGTTTTTT.

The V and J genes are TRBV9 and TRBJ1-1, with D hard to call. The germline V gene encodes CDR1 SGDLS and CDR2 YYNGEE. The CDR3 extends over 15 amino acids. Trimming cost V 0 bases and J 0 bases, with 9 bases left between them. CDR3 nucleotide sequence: TGTGCCAGCAGCGTAGCGATAGGCCTGAACACTGAAGCTTTCTTT. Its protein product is CASSVAIGLNTEAFF.

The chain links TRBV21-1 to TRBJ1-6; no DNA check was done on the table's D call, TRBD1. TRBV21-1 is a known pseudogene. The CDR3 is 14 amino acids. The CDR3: CASTPGQGISPLHF. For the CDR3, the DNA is TGTGCCAGCACGCCGGGACAGGGGATATCACCCCTCCACTTT.

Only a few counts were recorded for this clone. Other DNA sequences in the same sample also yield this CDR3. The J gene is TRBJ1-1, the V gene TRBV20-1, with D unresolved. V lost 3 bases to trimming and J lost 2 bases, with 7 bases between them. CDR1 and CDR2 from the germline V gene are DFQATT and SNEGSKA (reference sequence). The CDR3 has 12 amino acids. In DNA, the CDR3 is TGCAGTGCTAGTAGAGGAAACACTGAAGCTTTCTTT. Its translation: CSASRGNTEAFF.

CDR3 coding DNA: TGTGCCAGCAGCAACAGGGGAAACAATCAGCCCCAGCATTTT. Its protein product is CASSNRGNNQPQHF. V is TRBV2 and J is TRBJ1-5, with TRBD1 matching 7 bases. J was trimmed by 3 bases and V by 6 bases; bases with no gene match: 5. The CDR3 is 14 amino acids. CDR1 is SNHLY, CDR2 FYNNEI, per germline.

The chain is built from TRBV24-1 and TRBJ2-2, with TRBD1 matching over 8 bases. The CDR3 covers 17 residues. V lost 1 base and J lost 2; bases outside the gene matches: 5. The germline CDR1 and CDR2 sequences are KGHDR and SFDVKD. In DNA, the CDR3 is TGTGCCACCAGTGATTTCTCGGCAGGGGGCAACACCGGGGAGCTGTTTTTT. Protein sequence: CATSDFSAGGNTGELFF.

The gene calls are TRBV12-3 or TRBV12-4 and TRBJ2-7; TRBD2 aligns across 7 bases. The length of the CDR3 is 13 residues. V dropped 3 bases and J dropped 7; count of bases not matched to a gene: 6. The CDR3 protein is CASSLSGALEQYF. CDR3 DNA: TGTGCCAGCAGTTTGAGCGGGGCTCTGGAGCAGTACTTC.